This is a list of T cell receptor beta chains from one sample in a study of blood T cells in healthy people across ages. TCRdb fed the 5' RACE reads into MiXCR, producing one record per CDR3 protein. This table has about 1.1 million distinct CDR3 sequences, roughly two fifths appearing once. Input material: blood. These receptor sequences come from a man between 18 and 29 years old in good health. Each CDR3 is given with its conserved first and last residue. Fields, in order: J gene, V gene, D gene, clone size, CDR3 DNA, CDR3 protein. A D gene is named only where the DNA matches it firmly. Size values are once, few and many counts, or a class for expanded clones, and some rows have none.

J gene: TRBJ1-3
V gene: TRBV3-1
D gene: -
clone size: -
CDR3 DNA: TGTGCCAGCAGCCAACTGGGGGCTGGAAACACCATATATTTT
CDR3 protein: CASSQLGAGNTIYF

J gene: TRBJ1-3
V gene: TRBV6-5
D gene: -
clone size: few
CDR3 DNA: TGTGCCAGCAGCCCCGGTAGGGCGTCGAGAGGAAACACCATATATTTT
CDR3 protein: CASSPGRASRGNTIYF

J gene: TRBJ1-5
V gene: TRBV10-2
D gene: TRBD1
clone size: -
CDR3 DNA: TGCGCCAGCAGACCCATGGACAGGGGAGGACCCCAGCATTTT
CDR3 protein: CASRPMDRGGPQHF

J gene: TRBJ2-3
V gene: TRBV27
D gene: -
clone size: -
CDR3 DNA: TGTGCCAGTCGTTTCAGAGTATCAGATACGCAGTATTTT
CDR3 protein: CASRFRVSDTQYF

J gene: TRBJ2-5
V gene: TRBV10-3
D gene: -
clone size: -
CDR3 DNA: TGTGCCATCAGTGAGCCGCGACTGTACAATGAGCAGTACTTC
CDR3 protein: CAISEPRLYNEQYF

J gene: TRBJ2-1
V gene: TRBV20-1
D gene: -
clone size: -
CDR3 DNA: TGCAGTGCTAGAGCCCCTCAACAAGGTTCTTACAATGAGCAGTTCTTC
CDR3 protein: CSARAPQQGSYNEQFF

J gene: TRBJ2-3
V gene: TRBV7-8
D gene: TRBD2
clone size: few
CDR3 DNA: TGTGCCAGCAGCTTATACAGCGGGGGAACTAGCACAGATACGCAGTATTTT
CDR3 protein: CASSLYSGGTSTDTQYF

J gene: TRBJ1-5
V gene: TRBV7-2
D gene: TRBD1
clone size: -
CDR3 DNA: TGTGCCAGCAGCTTGTATGCCGGACAGGGAGGCCAGCCCCAGCATTTT
CDR3 protein: CASSLYAGQGGQPQHF

J gene: TRBJ2-7
V gene: TRBV20-1
D gene: -
clone size: few
CDR3 DNA: TGCAGTGCTAGAGATGGGGGTGCGAACGAGCAGTACTTC
CDR3 protein: CSARDGGANEQYF

J gene: TRBJ2-3
V gene: TRBV5-1
D gene: TRBD2
clone size: -
CDR3 DNA: TGCGCCAGCAGCCTGGGACTAGCGGGGGCCTCGAGAGATACGCAGTATTTT
CDR3 protein: CASSLGLAGASRDTQYF

J gene: TRBJ2-2
V gene: TRBV4-1
D gene: -
clone size: -
CDR3 DNA: TGCGCCAGCACCCCCGGGGTTAGCGGGGAGCTGTTTTTT
CDR3 protein: CASTPGVSGELFF

J gene: TRBJ1-6
V gene: TRBV9
D gene: -
clone size: -
CDR3 DNA: TGTGCCAGCAGCCTCCTCGACGGGAATTCACCCCTCCACTTT
CDR3 protein: CASSLLDGNSPLHF

J gene: TRBJ1-6
V gene: TRBV20-1
D gene: -
clone size: -
CDR3 DNA: TGCAGTGCTAGAGCCGGGACCAGCTCCTATAATTCACCCCCCCACTTT
CDR3 protein: CSARAGTSSYNSPPHF

J gene: TRBJ1-6
V gene: TRBV20-1
D gene: TRBD1
clone size: few
CDR3 DNA: TGCAGTGCTCCGATCCGACAGGGAGGTAATTCACCCCTCCACTTT
CDR3 protein: CSAPIRQGGNSPLHF

J gene: TRBJ1-4
V gene: TRBV20-1
D gene: -
clone size: -
CDR3 DNA: TGCAGTGCTAGTAGTCCGCTGAATGAAAAACTGTTTTTT
CDR3 protein: CSASSPLNEKLFF

J gene: TRBJ2-1
V gene: TRBV4-2
D gene: -
clone size: -
CDR3 DNA: TGTGCCAGCAGCCAAAGGAAGACTCGAACAGTTGAGCAGTTCTTC
CDR3 protein: CASSQRKTRTVEQFF

J gene: TRBJ1-1
V gene: TRBV4-1
D gene: -
clone size: -
CDR3 DNA: TGCGCCAGCTCCCACCCGGCCAGGCGGAAAACTGAAGCTTTCTTT
CDR3 protein: CASSHPARRKTEAFF

J gene: TRBJ1-5
V gene: TRBV4-3
D gene: -
clone size: -
CDR3 DNA: TGCGCCAGCAGCCTAGATTACCCGGGCAATCAGCCCCGGCATTTT
CDR3 protein: CASSLDYPGNQPRHF

J gene: TRBJ1-5
V gene: TRBV20-1
D gene: TRBD1
clone size: -
CDR3 DNA: TGCAGTGCACCTGGGACAGGGGGTTATGGCAATCAGCCCCAGCATTTT
CDR3 protein: CSAPGTGGYGNQPQHF

J gene: TRBJ2-3
V gene: TRBV14
D gene: TRBD2
clone size: -
CDR3 DNA: TGTGCCAGCAGCCAAGTCCCCGGGAGGTGGACAGATACGCAGTATTTT
CDR3 protein: CASSQVPGRWTDTQYF

J gene: TRBJ1-2
V gene: TRBV29-1
D gene: -
clone size: -
CDR3 DNA: TGCAGCGTGGAAGGGCTTGATGGCTGCACCTTC
CDR3 protein: CSVEGLDGCTF

J gene: TRBJ1-6
V gene: TRBV11-2
D gene: -
clone size: -
CDR3 DNA: TGTGCCAGCAGAACGGAAAATTCACCCCTCCACTTT
CDR3 protein: CASRTENSPLHF

J gene: TRBJ2-7
V gene: TRBV5-1
D gene: TRBD1
clone size: -
CDR3 DNA: TGCGCCAGCAACCGGGACAGGGACAACGAGCAGTACTTC
CDR3 protein: CASNRDRDNEQYF

J gene: TRBJ2-3
V gene: TRBV7-2
D gene: -
clone size: -
CDR3 DNA: TGTGCCAGCAGGATGGGACCGTTCACAGATACGCAGTATTTT
CDR3 protein: CASRMGPFTDTQYF

J gene: TRBJ2-1
V gene: TRBV4-2
D gene: -
clone size: few
CDR3 DNA: TGTGCCAGCAGCCAAGAGCGGTGGGGGGCCTCCTACAATGAGCAGTTCTTC
CDR3 protein: CASSQERWGASYNEQFF

J gene: TRBJ1-4
V gene: TRBV21-1
D gene: -
clone size: -
CDR3 DNA: TGTGCCAGCAGCAAAGCCCATCCGGGACAGGGGGCAACTAATGAAAAACTGTTTTTT
CDR3 protein: CASSKAHPGQGATNEKLFF

J gene: TRBJ1-1
V gene: TRBV7-9
D gene: TRBD1
clone size: once
CDR3 DNA: TGTGCCAGCAGCTCCCACCGGGACAGGGCTACTGAAGCTTTCTTT
CDR3 protein: CASSSHRDRATEAFF

J gene: TRBJ2-3
V gene: TRBV12-3/TRBV12-4
D gene: TRBD1
clone size: -
CDR3 DNA: TGTGCCAGCAGGCCCAATACCGGGACAGGGGATACAGATACGCAGTATTTT
CDR3 protein: CASRPNTGTGDTDTQYF

J gene: TRBJ1-1
V gene: TRBV11-2
D gene: -
clone size: -
CDR3 DNA: TGTGCCAGCAGCTTAGTGACTTCGCGGACTGAAGCTTTCTTT
CDR3 protein: CASSLVTSRTEAFF

J gene: TRBJ2-7
V gene: TRBV7-2
D gene: TRBD1
clone size: -
CDR3 DNA: TGTGCCAACAGCGTCTTCGGAGCCGGGACAGGGGTCGAGCAGTACTTC
CDR3 protein: CANSVFGAGTGVEQYF

J gene: TRBJ2-5
V gene: TRBV20-1
D gene: -
clone size: few
CDR3 DNA: TGCAGTGCTAGAGAGGGCCCCCATCCACAGGGAGGTTATGAGTACTTC
CDR3 protein: CSAREGPHPQGGYEYF

J gene: TRBJ2-3
V gene: TRBV5-4
D gene: -
clone size: -
CDR3 DNA: TGTGCCAGCAGCTTCTTCGGGGGCGGCACAGATACGCAGTATTTT
CDR3 protein: CASSFFGGGTDTQYF

J gene: TRBJ2-7
V gene: TRBV18
D gene: -
clone size: -
CDR3 DNA: TGTGCCAGCTCACCACCGTCCTACAATGAGCAGTACTTC
CDR3 protein: CASSPPSYNEQYF

J gene: TRBJ1-1
V gene: TRBV7-6
D gene: -
clone size: -
CDR3 DNA: TGTGCCAGCAGCCCAGCAAGGCAGGGGAACACTGAAGCTTTCTTT
CDR3 protein: CASSPARQGNTEAFF

J gene: TRBJ2-3
V gene: TRBV4-1
D gene: -
clone size: -
CDR3 DNA: TGCGCCAGCAGCCGCAGTAGGGGGACTAGCACAGATACGCAGTATTTT
CDR3 protein: CASSRSRGTSTDTQYF

J gene: TRBJ2-4
V gene: TRBV2
D gene: TRBD2
clone size: -
CDR3 DNA: TGTGCCAGCGGGGCGCGGGGGGCGGGAATCCTTCTAGCCAAAAACATTCAGTACTTC
CDR3 protein: CASGARGAGILLAKNIQYF

J gene: TRBJ1-2
V gene: TRBV6-1
D gene: -
clone size: -
CDR3 DNA: TGTGCCAGCAGTCGGAATCCGGGGGTGGAGGATCTTAACTATGGCTACACCTTC
CDR3 protein: CASSRNPGVEDLNYGYTF

J gene: TRBJ2-4
V gene: TRBV27
D gene: -
clone size: few
CDR3 DNA: TGTGCCAGCAGTTTACGGGAGAGTTCCACCAAAAACATTCAGTACTTC
CDR3 protein: CASSLRESSTKNIQYF

J gene: TRBJ1-6
V gene: TRBV12-3/TRBV12-4
D gene: TRBD1
clone size: -
CDR3 DNA: TGTGCCAGCAGTTTCCGGACAGGGGGCGATTCACCCCTCCACTTT
CDR3 protein: CASSFRTGGDSPLHF

J gene: TRBJ2-7
V gene: TRBV20-1
D gene: -
clone size: few
CDR3 DNA: TGCAGTGCTAACGTCCAGCTAGGGCAGTACTTC
CDR3 protein: CSANVQLGQYF

J gene: TRBJ2-1
V gene: TRBV10-3
D gene: TRBD2
clone size: -
CDR3 DNA: TGTGCCATCAGTGAAGCGGGGAGCCCCCCAGTGCAGTTCTTC
CDR3 protein: CAISEAGSPPVQFF

J gene: TRBJ1-4
V gene: TRBV20-1
D gene: -
clone size: -
CDR3 DNA: TGCAGTGCTAAGACAGCGTATAATGAAAAACTGTTTTTT
CDR3 protein: CSAKTAYNEKLFF

J gene: TRBJ2-7
V gene: TRBV10-3
D gene: TRBD1
clone size: -
CDR3 DNA: TGTGCCATCAGTGACCCCCGGACAGGGGAAAACTCCGAGCAGTACTTC
CDR3 protein: CAISDPRTGENSEQYF

J gene: TRBJ1-4
V gene: TRBV27
D gene: -
clone size: once
CDR3 DNA: TGTGCCAGCAGTTTCGTCGCTACTAATGAAAAACTGTTTTTT
CDR3 protein: CASSFVATNEKLFF

J gene: TRBJ1-2
V gene: TRBV4-3
D gene: -
clone size: few
CDR3 DNA: TGCGCCAGCACCCAGAGATGGGTGACTTCGTATGGCTACACCTTC
CDR3 protein: CASTQRWVTSYGYTF

J gene: TRBJ2-7
V gene: TRBV10-3
D gene: -
clone size: many
CDR3 DNA: TGTGCCACCCAACAGGGCTACGAGCAGTACTTC
CDR3 protein: CATQQGYEQYF

J gene: TRBJ2-3
V gene: TRBV12-3/TRBV12-4
D gene: -
clone size: few
CDR3 DNA: TGTGCCAGCAGTTTAGCTGGGCCAACTCCCTACACAGATACGCAGTATTTT
CDR3 protein: CASSLAGPTPYTDTQYF

J gene: TRBJ2-1
V gene: TRBV2
D gene: TRBD1
clone size: -
CDR3 DNA: TGTGCCAGCAGTCAGACCAGGGGGCCTGTCTATGAGCAGTTCTTC
CDR3 protein: CASSQTRGPVYEQFF

J gene: TRBJ1-5
V gene: TRBV15
D gene: -
clone size: once
CDR3 DNA: TGTGCCACCAGCAGAGATTGCGGGGGAGAACAGCCCCAGCATTTT
CDR3 protein: CATSRDCGGEQPQHF

J gene: TRBJ1-6
V gene: TRBV5-1
D gene: -
clone size: few
CDR3 DNA: TGCGCCAGCAGCTTGGAGGGACGGGACGATTCACCCCTCCACTTT
CDR3 protein: CASSLEGRDDSPLHF

J gene: TRBJ1-1
V gene: TRBV29-1
D gene: -
clone size: few
CDR3 DNA: TGCAGCTCTACCGTGAACACTGAAGCTTTCTTT
CDR3 protein: CSSTVNTEAFF